This T cell receptor (beta chain) was sequenced for a study of T cells after yellow fever vaccination. This CDR3 comprises 14 residues. CDR1 and CDR2 from the germline V gene are SGDLS and YYNGEE. After removal of 4 bases from V and 6 bases from J, the junction contained 8 bases not matched to a gene. A 5'RACE template-switching step, the method used to make TCR cDNA, added a universal primer site and UMIs. One entry per CDR3 protein, called by TCRdb with MiXCR from the 5' RACE reads. The sample contains 65,000 to 90,000 distinct CDR3 sequences, approximately 7.5% of which appear only once. V gene TRBV9 combines with J gene TRBJ2-7, with TRBD1 matching 9 bases. The input for sequencing was CD8+ T cells sorted from PBMCs, taken on the day of the yellow fever booster vaccination. The receptor's source is a man aged 25-45 years who received the YFV17D yellow fever vaccine. For the CDR3, the DNA is TGTGCCAGCAGCCCAGCTGGACAGGGGACCGAGCAGTACTTC. It translates to CASSPAGQGTEQYF.